Sequencing of this TCR beta chain was carried out in a study of cytomegalovirus exposure and HLA in healthy donors (dated by TCRdb to about 2017). As for the study more broadly: According to a later analysis, the approximately 120 validation repertoires were produced on the same platform as the 700 or so repertoires of the first cohort. The aim of the study was to test whether cataloging public T cell receptors could identify signatures of past pathogen exposure. A separate validation cohort of 100 to 150 different subjects was used in addition to the roughly 670-subject first cohort. To predict cytomegalovirus infection status, the study combined high-throughput TCR immunosequencing, statistical association of individual TCRs with disease status, and machine learning.

Including the terminal cysteine and phenylalanine, the CDR3 comprises 13 residues. Only the CDR3 part of the read is kept: 39 bases, read in frame from the first base. The V end gives up 1 base and the J end 4 bases, leaving 3 bases in the junction not matched to a gene. CDR1 and CDR2, per the germline V gene, are SQVTM and ANQGSEA. The donors belonged to the validation cohort of around 120 subjects, which was separate from the roughly 670-subject first cohort. Comment on this clone: No antigen is known for it. Base qualities are not at hand, and no much larger clone is one base apart.

Libraries were made using the immunoSEQ multiplex PCR assay. In the original analysis: A statistical classification framework was built for diagnosing cytomegalovirus status from the catalog of TCR beta chain sequences. Entries here come from immuneACCESS through TCRdb and include only in-frame sequences with V and J called. Some clones fail to appear in such tables; in the studies checked, an unresolved V gene covers under half of the shortfall, and the cause of the remainder is unknown. That table supplies the V and J calls and clone size; D and trimming were determined from the DNA. In all, the sample holds 280,000 or so clones, and 88% of those were seen once. Approximately 0.94% of the sample is held by the ten biggest clonotypes. Broader findings and caveats from the paper: Cytomegalovirus status was reported to be diagnosed by the classifier with high specificity and sensitivity in both the original and validation cohorts. Three of the identified cytomegalovirus-associated TCR beta chains were confirmed in vitro to be specific for cytomegalovirus antigens. In the study, about 150 TCR beta chains were listed as associated with cytomegalovirus. In a later analysis, TCRs clustered in the first cohort were found to also tend to co-occur in the roughly 130 validation repertoires, with 85% to 95% of cluster scores above 0. A later analysis lacked HLA typing for the validation cohort, so it scored co-occurrence in that cohort across all 110 or so repertoires. Across donors, most TCR sequences were observed very rarely, whereas some public TCRs were present in many individuals. The authors suggested that the approach could potentially be generalized to other disease states and immunological phenotypes.

The chain was built from TRBV29-1 and TRBJ2-5; 7 bases in the junction line up with TRBD2. The sequence was collected from a woman between 18 and 29 years old in good health and CMV-seronegative. The sequenced sample was PBMCs. In nucleotides, the sequence is TGCAGCGTTGAAGGGGGGGGAAGAGAGACCCAGTACTTC. This encodes CSVEGGGRETQYF.